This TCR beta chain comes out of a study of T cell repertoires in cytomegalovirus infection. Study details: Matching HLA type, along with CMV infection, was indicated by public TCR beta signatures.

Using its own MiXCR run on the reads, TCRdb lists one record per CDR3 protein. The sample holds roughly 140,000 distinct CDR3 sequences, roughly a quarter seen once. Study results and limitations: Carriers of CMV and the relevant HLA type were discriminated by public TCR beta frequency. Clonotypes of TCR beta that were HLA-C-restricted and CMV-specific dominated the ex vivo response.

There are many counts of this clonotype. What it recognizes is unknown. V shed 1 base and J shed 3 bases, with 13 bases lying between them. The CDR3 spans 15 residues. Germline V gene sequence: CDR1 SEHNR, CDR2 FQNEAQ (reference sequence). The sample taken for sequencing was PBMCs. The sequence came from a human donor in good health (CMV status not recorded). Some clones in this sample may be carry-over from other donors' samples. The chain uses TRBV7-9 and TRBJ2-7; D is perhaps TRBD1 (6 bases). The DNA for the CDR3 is TGTGCCAGCAGCTTAGAGGGACATGAAGGCTACGAGCAGTACTTC. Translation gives CASSLEGHEGYEQYF. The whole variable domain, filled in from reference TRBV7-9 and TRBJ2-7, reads DTGVSQNPRHKITKRGQNVTFRCDPISEHNRLYWYRQTLGQGPEFLTYFQNEAQLEKSRLLSDRFSAERPKGSFSTLEIQRTEQGDSAMYLCASSLEGHEGYEQYFGPGTRLTVT.